One sample yielded the 16 T cell receptor beta chains listed below, sequenced in a study of blood T cells in healthy people across ages. Primers used in a second PCR of roughly 7 to 12 cycles were a sample-barcoded 5' primer and a J-beta primer mix. Using its own MiXCR run on the 5' RACE reads, TCRdb lists one record per CDR3 protein. Of roughly 1,300,000 distinct CDR3 sequences listed, approximately 59% are singletons. Sample: blood. Source of these receptors: a man aged 18 to 29 in good health.

The chain combines TRBV4-3 with TRBJ2-1; D might be TRBD1 (5 bases). Trimming removed 0 bases from V and 8 bases from J, with 23 bases in between. CDR1 and CDR2 (germline): LGHNA, YSLEER. The CDR3 length is 18 residues. The CDR3: CASSQDLIRQGSVDEQFF. The CDR3 DNA reads as TGCGCCAGCAGCCAAGATCTTATACGGCAGGGCTCTGTGGATGAGCAGTTCTTC.

The V and J genes are TRBV29-1 and TRBJ2-5; tentative D call: TRBD2 (5 bases). CDR1 SQVTM and CDR2 ANQGSEA come from the germline V gene. V lost 6 bases and J 7 bases, leaving 18 bases between the germline ends. The CDR3 contains 13 residues. The CDR3 DNA reads as TGCAGCGTCCGAGGAGGTGGCGAAGGGACCCAGTACTTC. Protein sequence: CSVRGGGEGTQYF.

The V call is TRBV4-2, the J call TRBJ2-5; D possibly corresponds to TRBD2 (7 bases). Germline CDR1 reads LGHNA; CDR2 reads YNFKEQ. V was trimmed by 5 bases and J by 2 bases, leaving 27 bases between them. The CDR3 contains 19 residues. CDR3 bases: TGTGCCAGCAGCAGGCCGGGCGACGGGGGGCCCCTATTACAAGAGACCCAGTACTTC. Translation gives CASSRPGDGGPLLQETQYF.

The V call is TRBV28, the J call TRBJ1-5; D is perhaps TRBD1 (6 bases). CDR3 length: 16 amino acids. Trimming stripped 1 base from V and 0 bases from J, with 10 bases between. Per the germline V gene, CDR1 is MDHEN and CDR2 is SYDVKM. The DNA for the CDR3 is TGTGCCAGCAGTTTATCGGACAGATATAGCAATCAGCCCCAGCATTTT. It encodes CASSLSDRYSNQPQHF. The full variable domain, rest sourced from reference TRBV28 and TRBJ1-5, is DVKVTQSSRYLVKRTGEKVFLECVQDMDHENMFWYRQDPGLGLRLIYFSYDVKMKEKGDIPEGYSVSREKKERFSLILESASTNQTSMYLCASSLSDRYSNQPQHFGDGTRLSIL.

This clonotype has more than one count but fewer than ten. CDR3 sequence reads: CASSSPHRQGPYGYTF. The CDR3 bases are TGTGCCAGCAGCTCCCCTCACCGACAGGGCCCATATGGCTACACCTTC. The chain employs TRBV7-9 and TRBJ1-2, with TRBD1 matching 7 bases. The ends lost 4 bases at V and 5 bases at J; junction bases unmatched: 13. This CDR3 has 16 residues. In germline, CDR1 is SEHNR, CDR2 FQNEAQ (reference sequence).

The rearrangement links TRBV30 to TRBJ1-2; D not resolved. From germline, CDR1 is GTSNPN and CDR2 SVGIG (reference sequence). This CDR3 is built from 14 residues. V lost 5 bases and J lost 4, with 17 bases in between. The CDR3 DNA reads TGTGCCTGGGACGCCCCGGATAGATTCTATGGCTACACCTTC. Protein: CAWDAPDRFYGYTF. Complete variable domain (other parts from reference TRBV30 and TRBJ1-2): SQTIHQWPATLVQPVGSPLSLECTVEGTSNPNLYWYRQAAGRGLQLLFYSVGIGQISSEVPQNLSASRPQDRQFILSSKKLLLSDSGFYLCAWDAPDRFYGYTFGSGTRLTVV.

CDR3 DNA sequence: TGTGCCAGCAGCGTAGGTGGCGGGGGCATCGATGGCTACACCTTC. Translating gives CASSVGGGGIDGYTF. The chain combines TRBV9 with TRBJ1-2; possible D gene TRBD1, 6 bases. The CDR3 is 15 residues long. V shed 0 bases and J shed 6 bases, with 15 bases lying between them. In germline, CDR1 is SGDLS, CDR2 YYNGEE. Combining the CDR3 with reference TRBV9 and TRBJ1-2 gives the whole variable domain DSGVTQTPKHLITATGQRVTLRCSPRSGDLSVYWYQQSLDQGLQFLIQYYNGEERAKGNILERFSAQQFPDLHSELNLSSLELGDSALYFCASSVGGGGIDGYTFGSGTRLTVV.

The J gene is TRBJ1-5, the V gene TRBV7-8; 7 nucleotides line up with TRBD1. CDR1 and CDR2 (germline): SGHVS, FQNEAQ. The CDR3 is 17 amino acids. Trimming at V came to 1 base and at J to 0 bases, leaving 6 bases not matched to a gene. CDR3 in DNA: TGTGCCAGCAGCTTAGTTGTCAACAGGGGTAGCAATCAGCCCCAGCATTTT. It is translated as CASSLVVNRGSNQPQHF.

This sequence joins TRBV20-1 and TRBJ2-5; D gene uncertain. Germline V CDR1 and CDR2: DFQATT, SNEGSKA (reference sequence). This CDR3 is 16 amino acids long. V gave up 0 bases and J gave up 0 bases, with 14 bases separating them. The CDR3 sequence is CSARDWASWNQETQYF. Here the CDR3 DNA reads TGCAGTGCTAGAGATTGGGCTTCATGGAACCAAGAGACCCAGTACTTC.

This clonotype was seen repeatedly, ten times or more. The chain joins TRBV12-3 or TRBV12-4 to TRBJ2-4, with TRBD1 identical over 9 bases. The V gene end was trimmed by 4 bases and the J gene end by 7 bases; junction bases not matched to a gene: 2. This CDR3 region has 13 residues. In DNA form, the CDR3 reads TGTGCCAGCAGTTCCGGGACAGGGAACATTCAGTACTTC. Translation gives CASSSGTGNIQYF.

CDR3 region: CASSLYSGGTEAFF. The CDR3 DNA reads as TGTGCCAGCAGTTTATATTCAGGGGGCACTGAAGCTTTCTTT. V and J are TRBV27 and TRBJ1-1; 7 bases line up with TRBD1. Germline trimming cut 1 base from V and 4 bases from J; bases unmatched to any gene: 3. The CDR3 totals 14 residues. Germline CDR1 reads MNHEY; CDR2 reads SMNVEV (reference sequence).

V usage is TRBV4-1 and J usage is TRBJ2-7; D might be TRBD2 (6 bases). The J call could be wrong; TRBJ2-5 is a better fit for the DNA end. The germline V gene has CDR1 MGHRA and CDR2 YSYEKL. The CDR3 has 16 amino acids. The CDR3 protein is CASSQVTTSLGETQYF. Here the CDR3 DNA reads TGCGCCAGCAGCCAAGTTACGACTAGTTTAGGAGAGACCCAGTACTTC.

This chain's CDR3 is CASSRGKNSPLHF. CDR3 coding DNA: TGTGCCAGCAGTCGGGGGAAAAATTCACCCCTCCACTTT. V and J are TRBV6-2 or TRBV6-3 and TRBJ1-6; tentative D call: TRBD1 (5 bases). Trimming cost V 5 bases and J 7 bases, with 9 bases left between them. The CDR3 is 13 residues long. In germline, CDR1 is MNHEY, CDR2 SVGEGT.

J is TRBJ2-3 and V is TRBV20-1; D call uncertain. This CDR3 contains 13 residues. Per the germline V gene, CDR1 is DFQATT and CDR2 is SNEGSKA (reference sequence). The ends were cut back, 2 bases at V and 0 bases at J, with 6 bases in the middle. The CDR3 DNA reads as TGCAGTGCTAGACTGGTTAGCACAGATACGCAGTATTTT. Translating it yields CSARLVSTDTQYF.

The genes are TRBV18 and TRBJ2-1, with 7 bases that match TRBD1. J was trimmed by 8 bases and V by 6 bases; bases with no gene match: 4. The CDR3 extends over 12 amino acids. Germline assignment: CDR1 KGHSH and CDR2 LQKENI. This chain's CDR3 is CASSRQGYEQFF. In DNA form, the CDR3 reads TGTGCCAGCTCGAGACAGGGCTATGAGCAGTTCTTC. The variable domain in full, completed from reference TRBV18 and TRBJ2-1, reads NAGVMQNPRHLVRRRGQEARLRCSPMKGHSHVYWYRQLPEEGLKFMVYLQKENIIDESGMPKERFSAEFPKEGPSILRIQQVVRGDSAAYFCASSRQGYEQFFGPGTRLTVL.

V gene TRBV13 combines with J gene TRBJ1-1; 10 nucleotides match TRBD1. There are 15 residues in the CDR3. Germline-derived CDR1 and CDR2 are PRHDT and FYEKMQ (reference sequence). With 5 bases clipped from V and 5 bases from J, the junction kept 8 bases outside the gene matches. This CDR3 reads CASSRGTGVKTEAFF. The CDR3 DNA follows: TGTGCCAGCAGCCGGGGGACAGGGGTAAAAACTGAAGCTTTCTTT.